This TCR beta chain was identified during a study of cytomegalovirus exposure and HLA in healthy donors. About this clone: Its antigen is not known.

The germline V gene has CDR1 SGHRS and CDR2 YFSETQ. This CDR3 has 14 residues. V was trimmed by 3 bases and J by 11 bases, leaving 20 bases between them. Study results and limitations: Earlier analysis found most TCR beta V segments productive about 90% or about 30% of the time. Analysis performed later found roughly 17,000 TCR beta sequences associated with HLA alleles at 0.05 false discovery rate.

With 60 Vbeta and 13 Jbeta primers, the PCR was carried out. Some clones are missing from TCRdb's copy, which holds only in-frame ones; the method was immunoSEQ multiplex PCR. This repertoire shows around 170,000 clones, roughly 78% found once; its top ten account for 1.9%. The rearrangement links TRBV5-1 to TRBJ2-5; no clear D. The sequence derives from a woman aged 25 to 39 in good health and CMV-seronegative. The sample was PBMCs. The DNA of the CDR3 is TGCGCCAGCAGCTCCGAGGCGATAGCTAGTGAGCAGTACTTC. It encodes CASSSEAIASEQYF.